A selection of T cell receptor beta chains follows, all from one sample in a study of CD8 T cells in ankylosing spondylitis. Each CDR3 protein gets one entry after TCRdb re-called the 5' RACE reads with MiXCR. The table lists 670,000 or so distinct CDR3 sequences, roughly 19% of them singletons. Sequencing was carried out using blood, either unsorted or a sorted T cell fraction (not recorded which). These receptors came from a male donor with ankylosing spondylitis. The CDR3 runs from the conserved cysteine through the conserved F or W. D genes are given only for firm matches. A clone size is listed for some rows: how often the clone was seen (once, few, many), or a class if it is expanded.

clone_size: few
v_call: TRBV12-3/TRBV12-4
d_call: NA
j_call: TRBJ1-2
cdr3_aa: CASSQQGAYGYTF
cdr3_nt: TGTGCCAGCAGCCAGCAGGGCGCCTATGGCTACACCTTC

clone_size: many
v_call: TRBV7-9
d_call: NA
j_call: TRBJ1-6
cdr3_aa: CASSLDVNNSPLHF
cdr3_nt: TGTGCCAGCAGCTTAGACGTTAACAATTCACCCCTCCACTTT

clone_size: NA
v_call: TRBV4-1
d_call: NA
j_call: TRBJ2-7
cdr3_aa: CASSQKGGTSYEQYF
cdr3_nt: TGCGCCAGCAGCCAGAAGGGGGGAACGTCCTACGAGCAGTACTTC

clone_size: few
v_call: TRBV6-1
d_call: NA
j_call: TRBJ1-1
cdr3_aa: CASSEWVADTEAFF
cdr3_nt: TGTGCCAGCAGTGAATGGGTAGCAGACACTGAAGCTTTCTTT

clone_size: NA
v_call: TRBV5-1
d_call: TRBD2
j_call: TRBJ2-1
cdr3_aa: CASSYLAGGSYNEQFF
cdr3_nt: TGCGCCAGCAGTTATTTAGCGGGAGGCTCCTACAATGAGCAGTTCTTC

clone_size: NA
v_call: TRBV7-9
d_call: NA
j_call: TRBJ1-1
cdr3_aa: CASGPPSPTEAFF
cdr3_nt: TGTGCCAGCGGACCACCTTCGCCCACTGAAGCTTTCTTT

clone_size: NA
v_call: TRBV12-3/TRBV12-4
d_call: NA
j_call: TRBJ2-1
cdr3_aa: CASTLGIYNEQFF
cdr3_nt: TGTGCCAGCACCCTTGGGATCTACAATGAGCAGTTCTTC

clone_size: NA
v_call: TRBV25-1
d_call: NA
j_call: TRBJ1-1
cdr3_aa: CASNAPQGRNTEAFF
cdr3_nt: TGTGCCAGCAACGCACCACAGGGCCGGAACACTGAAGCTTTCTTT

clone_size: NA
v_call: TRBV29-1
d_call: TRBD2
j_call: TRBJ2-4
cdr3_aa: CSVELAGANIQYF
cdr3_nt: TGCAGCGTTGAATTGGCGGGAGCGAACATTCAGTACTTC

clone_size: many
v_call: TRBV29-1
d_call: TRBD2
j_call: TRBJ2-7
cdr3_aa: CSVEDSLAGGIYEQYF
cdr3_nt: TGCAGCGTTGAAGACTCCCTAGCGGGAGGGATCTACGAGCAGTACTTC

clone_size: few
v_call: TRBV7-2
d_call: TRBD1
j_call: TRBJ1-4
cdr3_aa: CASSATGVRNEKLFF
cdr3_nt: TGTGCCAGCAGCGCTACAGGGGTCCGGAATGAAAAACTGTTTTTT

clone_size: few
v_call: TRBV24-1
d_call: NA
j_call: TRBJ2-3
cdr3_aa: CATSDPRAFTQYF
cdr3_nt: TGTGCCACCAGTGATCCACGGGCCTTTACGCAGTATTTT

clone_size: few
v_call: TRBV3-1
d_call: NA
j_call: TRBJ2-7
cdr3_aa: CASSQTLGYEQYF
cdr3_nt: TGTGCCAGCAGCCAGACACTAGGATACGAGCAGTACTTC

clone_size: NA
v_call: TRBV5-1
d_call: NA
j_call: TRBJ2-7
cdr3_aa: CASSLYGHPYEQYF
cdr3_nt: TGCGCCAGCAGCTTGTATGGACACCCCTACGAGCAGTACTTC

clone_size: NA
v_call: TRBV11-2
d_call: TRBD2
j_call: TRBJ2-3
cdr3_aa: CASRLAGTFDTQYF
cdr3_nt: TGTGCCAGCCGACTAGCCGGCACCTTCGATACGCAGTATTTT

clone_size: NA
v_call: TRBV5-1
d_call: NA
j_call: TRBJ1-1
cdr3_aa: CASSLVPQELNTEAFF
cdr3_nt: TGCGCCAGCAGCTTGGTCCCGCAGGAGCTGAACACTGAAGCTTTCTTT

clone_size: NA
v_call: TRBV11-2
d_call: TRBD2
j_call: TRBJ2-1
cdr3_aa: CASSLELSRGRGSYNEQFF
cdr3_nt: TGTGCCAGCAGCTTAGAATTGTCCCGCGGGAGAGGGTCCTACAATGAGCAGTTCTTC

clone_size: NA
v_call: TRBV21-1
d_call: NA
j_call: TRBJ2-3
cdr3_aa: CASSTFRERENTDTQYF
cdr3_nt: TGTGCCAGCAGCACGTTCCGGGAGCGGGAAAACACAGATACGCAGTATTTT

clone_size: few
v_call: TRBV12-3/TRBV12-4
d_call: NA
j_call: TRBJ1-1
cdr3_aa: CASGFPAGAFF
cdr3_nt: TGTGCCAGCGGCTTCCCCGCGGGAGCTTTCTTT

clone_size: few
v_call: TRBV9
d_call: NA
j_call: TRBJ2-7
cdr3_aa: CASSPRSGGNEQYF
cdr3_nt: TGTGCCAGCAGCCCGAGGAGTGGAGGGAACGAGCAGTACTTC

clone_size: NA
v_call: TRBV3-1
d_call: NA
j_call: TRBJ2-7
cdr3_aa: CASSQARFEQYF
cdr3_nt: TGTGCCAGCAGCCAAGCGAGGTTCGAGCAGTACTTC

clone_size: NA
v_call: TRBV7-8
d_call: TRBD2
j_call: TRBJ2-1
cdr3_aa: CASSSDAALAGGSYNEQFF
cdr3_nt: TGTGCCAGCAGCTCCGACGCCGCTTTAGCGGGAGGGTCCTACAATGAGCAGTTCTTC

clone_size: NA
v_call: TRBV7-9
d_call: TRBD2
j_call: TRBJ2-5
cdr3_aa: CASSPPGLAQQETQYF
cdr3_nt: TGTGCCAGCAGCCCACCGGGACTAGCCCAACAAGAGACCCAGTACTTC

clone_size: NA
v_call: TRBV5-1
d_call: TRBD1
j_call: TRBJ2-5
cdr3_aa: CASSSQGAPQETQYF
cdr3_nt: TGCGCCAGCAGCTCGCAGGGGGCTCCCCAAGAGACCCAGTACTTC

clone_size: NA
v_call: TRBV6-2/TRBV6-3
d_call: NA
j_call: TRBJ2-1
cdr3_aa: CASSYFPGAYNEQFF
cdr3_nt: TGTGCCAGCAGTTACTTCCCAGGCGCCTACAATGAGCAGTTCTTC

clone_size: NA
v_call: TRBV6-5
d_call: NA
j_call: TRBJ2-1
cdr3_aa: CASSYSTEGHEQFF
cdr3_nt: TGTGCCAGCAGTTACTCGACTGAGGGCCATGAGCAGTTCTTC

clone_size: NA
v_call: TRBV29-1
d_call: TRBD2
j_call: TRBJ2-1
cdr3_aa: CSVGGLAGQYNEQFF
cdr3_nt: TGCAGCGTTGGGGGACTAGCGGGTCAGTACAATGAGCAGTTCTTC

clone_size: NA
v_call: TRBV20-1
d_call: TRBD2
j_call: TRBJ2-7
cdr3_aa: CSARAREPGTSLYEQYF
cdr3_nt: TGCAGTGCTAGAGCGCGGGAGCCGGGGACTAGCCTCTACGAGCAGTACTTC

clone_size: few
v_call: TRBV12-3/TRBV12-4
d_call: TRBD1
j_call: TRBJ1-3
cdr3_aa: CASFHRGASGNTIYF
cdr3_nt: TGTGCCAGCTTTCACAGGGGGGCCTCTGGAAACACCATATATTTT

clone_size: NA
v_call: TRBV5-6
d_call: TRBD1
j_call: TRBJ1-1
cdr3_aa: CASSGGTGVGNTEAFF
cdr3_nt: TGTGCCAGCAGCGGCGGGACAGGGGTTGGGAACACTGAAGCTTTCTTT

clone_size: NA
v_call: TRBV7-8
d_call: NA
j_call: TRBJ1-6
cdr3_aa: CASTPFGQANSPLHF
cdr3_nt: TGTGCCAGCACCCCCTTCGGGCAGGCTAATTCACCCCTCCACTTT

clone_size: few
v_call: TRBV10-3
d_call: NA
j_call: TRBJ2-3
cdr3_aa: CAISESEGITDTQYF
cdr3_nt: TGTGCCATCAGTGAGTCAGAGGGAATCACAGATACGCAGTATTTT

clone_size: NA
v_call: TRBV7-9
d_call: NA
j_call: TRBJ2-7
cdr3_aa: CASSQINWYEQYF
cdr3_nt: TGTGCCAGCAGCCAGATCAACTGGTACGAGCAGTACTTC

clone_size: few
v_call: TRBV5-1
d_call: NA
j_call: TRBJ2-7
cdr3_aa: CASRRGTETYEQYF
cdr3_nt: TGCGCCAGCAGACGCGGGACGGAGACCTACGAGCAGTACTTC

clone_size: NA
v_call: TRBV5-6
d_call: NA
j_call: TRBJ2-1
cdr3_aa: CASSFIGSPRDSSYNEQFF
cdr3_nt: TGTGCCAGCAGCTTTATTGGGTCCCCCCGCGATAGCTCCTACAATGAGCAGTTCTTC

clone_size: once
v_call: TRBV2
d_call: NA
j_call: TRBJ1-5
cdr3_aa: CASSPENADNQPQHF
cdr3_nt: TGTGCCAGCAGCCCGGAGAACGCGGACAATCAGCCCCAGCATTTT

clone_size: few
v_call: TRBV7-2
d_call: NA
j_call: TRBJ2-7
cdr3_aa: CASSLAPGQLGYEQYF
cdr3_nt: TGTGCCAGCAGCTTAGCCCCCGGACAGCTGGGGTACGAGCAGTACTTC

clone_size: few
v_call: TRBV20-1
d_call: TRBD1
j_call: TRBJ2-6
cdr3_aa: CSAPLGQTGANVLTF
cdr3_nt: TGCAGTGCTCCTCTGGGACAGACCGGGGCCAACGTCCTGACTTTC

clone_size: NA
v_call: TRBV10-3
d_call: TRBD2
j_call: TRBJ2-1
cdr3_aa: CAISDKAGNYNEQFF
cdr3_nt: TGTGCCATCAGTGATAAAGCGGGAAACTACAATGAGCAGTTCTTC

clone_size: few
v_call: TRBV4-2
d_call: TRBD1
j_call: TRBJ2-7
cdr3_aa: CASSQLQGAGEQYF
cdr3_nt: TGTGCCAGCAGCCAGTTACAGGGGGCGGGTGAGCAGTACTTC

clone_size: few
v_call: TRBV21-1
d_call: NA
j_call: TRBJ2-2
cdr3_aa: CASRRGLLNTGELFF
cdr3_nt: TGTGCCAGCAGGAGGGGACTACTAAACACCGGGGAGCTGTTTTTT

clone_size: NA
v_call: TRBV6-1
d_call: TRBD1
j_call: TRBJ1-5
cdr3_aa: CASSGDRGLGNQPQHF
cdr3_nt: TGTGCCAGCAGTGGGGACAGGGGTCTCGGCAATCAGCCCCAGCATTTT

clone_size: NA
v_call: TRBV28
d_call: TRBD2
j_call: TRBJ2-5
cdr3_aa: CASSPGALAGALGLETQYF
cdr3_nt: TGTGCCAGCAGTCCCGGGGCCCTAGCGGGAGCGTTAGGACTAGAGACCCAGTACTTC

clone_size: few
v_call: TRBV28
d_call: TRBD1
j_call: TRBJ2-1
cdr3_aa: CASTKGANEQFF
cdr3_nt: TGTGCCAGCACTAAGGGGGCTAATGAGCAGTTCTTC

clone_size: many
v_call: TRBV29-1
d_call: NA
j_call: TRBJ1-2
cdr3_aa: CSVESPRGNGGYTF
cdr3_nt: TGCAGCGTTGAAAGCCCCCGGGGCAATGGTGGCTACACCTTC

clone_size: many
v_call: TRBV20-1
d_call: NA
j_call: TRBJ2-1
cdr3_aa: CSASDRGLIIDEQFF
cdr3_nt: TGCAGTGCTAGTGATCGGGGCCTCATTATCGATGAGCAGTTCTTC

clone_size: NA
v_call: TRBV5-1
d_call: NA
j_call: TRBJ2-3
cdr3_aa: CASSLFGGSADTQYF
cdr3_nt: TGCGCCAGCAGCTTGTTTGGGGGTAGTGCAGATACGCAGTATTTT

clone_size: many
v_call: TRBV9
d_call: TRBD1
j_call: TRBJ2-7
cdr3_aa: CASSVGQGAYEQYF
cdr3_nt: TGTGCCAGCAGCGTGGGACAGGGGGCTTACGAGCAGTACTTC

clone_size: NA
v_call: TRBV5-5
d_call: NA
j_call: TRBJ2-5
cdr3_aa: CASSFSGGTQYF
cdr3_nt: TGTGCCAGCAGCTTTAGTGGAGGGACCCAGTACTTC

clone_size: NA
v_call: TRBV5-1
d_call: NA
j_call: TRBJ1-4
cdr3_aa: CASSQDRVSEKLFF
cdr3_nt: TGCGCCAGCAGCCAGGACAGAGTTTCTGAAAAACTGTTTTTT

clone_size: many
v_call: TRBV29-1
d_call: NA
j_call: TRBJ1-4
cdr3_aa: CSVRGGSGEKLFF
cdr3_nt: TGCAGCGTGCGAGGGGGGTCTGGTGAAAAACTGTTTTTT

clone_size: NA
v_call: TRBV27
d_call: TRBD1
j_call: TRBJ2-7
cdr3_aa: CASRDRGREQYF
cdr3_nt: TGTGCCAGCCGTGACAGGGGGCGCGAGCAGTACTTC

clone_size: few
v_call: TRBV29-1
d_call: TRBD2
j_call: TRBJ2-7
cdr3_aa: CSVEEDASGYEQYF
cdr3_nt: TGCAGCGTTGAGGAGGACGCTAGCGGTTACGAGCAGTACTTC

clone_size: NA
v_call: TRBV7-9
d_call: NA
j_call: TRBJ2-1
cdr3_aa: CASSPLGRGLGEQFF
cdr3_nt: TGTGCCAGCAGCCCCCTAGGGCGGGGTCTTGGCGAGCAGTTCTTC

clone_size: few
v_call: TRBV29-1
d_call: NA
j_call: TRBJ2-5
cdr3_aa: CSVEGTFKGEGETQYF
cdr3_nt: TGCAGCGTTGAGGGGACGTTTAAAGGAGAGGGTGAGACCCAGTACTTC

clone_size: few
v_call: TRBV7-2
d_call: NA
j_call: TRBJ2-2
cdr3_aa: CASSLVATAGELFF
cdr3_nt: TGTGCCAGCAGCTTAGTTGCCACAGCCGGGGAGCTGTTTTTT

clone_size: NA
v_call: TRBV5-1
d_call: TRBD1
j_call: TRBJ1-1
cdr3_aa: CASSIGGGNTEAFF
cdr3_nt: TGCGCCAGCAGCATAGGGGGCGGGAACACTGAAGCTTTCTTT

clone_size: NA
v_call: TRBV15
d_call: TRBD2
j_call: TRBJ2-4
cdr3_aa: CATSRVAGGTSIRAKNIQYF
cdr3_nt: TGTGCCACCAGCAGGGTAGCGGGAGGGACAAGTATCAGGGCCAAAAACATTCAGTACTTC

clone_size: NA
v_call: TRBV4-3
d_call: TRBD2
j_call: TRBJ2-3
cdr3_aa: CASSQDGTSGSSSTDTQYF
cdr3_nt: TGCGCCAGCAGCCAAGATGGGACTAGCGGGAGTTCGTCCACAGATACGCAGTATTTT

clone_size: NA
v_call: TRBV4-1
d_call: NA
j_call: TRBJ1-5
cdr3_aa: CASSQAGGKQPQHF
cdr3_nt: TGCGCCAGCAGCCAAGCGGGGGGAAAGCAGCCCCAGCATTTT